This paragraph reports one T cell receptor beta chain. Other DNA sequences from this sample encode an identical CDR3 as well. This specimen comes from a study of blood T cell repertoires in COVID-19. Study-level background: Samples representing acute and convalescent COVID-19 were sourced from the United States, Italy and Spain. The cDNA or gDNA used as material had been derived from T cells, B-cell-depleted T cells, or PBMCs.

The table came from immunoSEQ multiplex PCR; TCRdb's copy has only in-frame clones and leaves some out. Of roughly 150,000 clones in the sample, 82% were seen once. The V and J ends lost 0 bases and 1 base respectively, with 6 bases between them. Germline lookup yields CDR1 GTSNPN and CDR2 SVGIG (reference sequence). This CDR3 has 13 amino acids. This TCR derives from a human donor with acute or convalescent COVID-19. The donor label of this sample is uncertain. The J gene is TRBJ1-1, the V gene TRBV30; D call uncertain. Input material: peripheral blood. CDR3 residues: CAWSVQSNTEAFF. CDR3 nucleotides: TGTGCCTGGAGTGTACAGTCGAACACTGAAGCTTTCTTT. The full variable domain, its missing parts supplied by reference TRBV30 and TRBJ1-1, is SQTIHQWPATLVQPVGSPLSLECTVEGTSNPNLYWYRQAAGRGLQLLFYSVGIGQISSEVPQNLSASRPQDRQFILSSKKLLLSDSGFYLCAWSVQSNTEAFFGQGTRLTVV.